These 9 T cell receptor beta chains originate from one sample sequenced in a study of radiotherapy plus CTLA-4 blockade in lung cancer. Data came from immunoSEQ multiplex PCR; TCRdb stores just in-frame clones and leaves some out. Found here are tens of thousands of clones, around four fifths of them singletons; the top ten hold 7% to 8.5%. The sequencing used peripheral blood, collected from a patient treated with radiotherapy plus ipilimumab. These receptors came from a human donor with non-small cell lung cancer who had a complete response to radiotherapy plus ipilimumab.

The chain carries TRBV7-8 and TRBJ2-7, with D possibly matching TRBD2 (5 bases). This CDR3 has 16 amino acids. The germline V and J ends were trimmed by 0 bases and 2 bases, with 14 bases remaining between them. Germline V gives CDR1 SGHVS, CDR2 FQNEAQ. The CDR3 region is CASSLARWGATYEQYV. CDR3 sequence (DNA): TGTGCCAGCAGCTTAGCCCGTTGGGGAGCGACCTACGAGCAGTACGTC.

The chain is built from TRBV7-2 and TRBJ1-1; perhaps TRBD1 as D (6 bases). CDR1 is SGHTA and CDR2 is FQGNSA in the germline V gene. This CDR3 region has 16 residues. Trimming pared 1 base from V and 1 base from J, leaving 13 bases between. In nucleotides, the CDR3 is TGTGCCAGCAGCTTAGGTACAGGGCTTCGGAACACTGAAGCTTTCTTT. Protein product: CASSLGTGLRNTEAFF. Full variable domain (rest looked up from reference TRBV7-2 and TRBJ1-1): GAGVSQSPSNKVTEKGKDVELRCDPISGHTALYWYRQSLGQGLEFLIYFQGNSAPDKSGLPSDRFSAERTGGSVSTLTIQRTQQEDSAVYLCASSLGTGLRNTEAFFGQGTRLTVV.

CDR3 sequence: CASSLAPAPDTQYF. The DNA of the CDR3 is TGCGCCAGCAGCTTGGCTCCGGCCCCAGATACGCAGTATTTT. The J gene is TRBJ2-3, the V gene TRBV5-1; D ambiguous. With 0 bases removed from V and 4 bases from J, the gap between germline ends came to 9 bases. The CDR3 extends over 14 amino acids. CDR1 and CDR2 from the germline V gene are SGHRS and YFSETQ.

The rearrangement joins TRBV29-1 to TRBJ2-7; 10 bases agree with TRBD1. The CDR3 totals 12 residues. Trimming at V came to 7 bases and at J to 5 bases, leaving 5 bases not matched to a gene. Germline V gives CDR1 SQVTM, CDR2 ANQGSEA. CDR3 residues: CSGGQGSHEQYF. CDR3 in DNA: TGCAGCGGGGGACAGGGGAGTCACGAGCAGTACTTC.

The CDR3, as DNA: TGCGCCAGCAGCCATACCCTAGGGCAGGTCTCTGGGGCCAACGTCCTGACTTTC. This codes for CASSHTLGQVSGANVLTF. The V call is TRBV4-3, the J call TRBJ2-6; D gene ambiguous. Trimming removed 3 bases from V and 0 bases from J, with 15 bases in between. From germline, CDR1 is LGHNA and CDR2 YSLEER. The CDR3 contains 18 residues.

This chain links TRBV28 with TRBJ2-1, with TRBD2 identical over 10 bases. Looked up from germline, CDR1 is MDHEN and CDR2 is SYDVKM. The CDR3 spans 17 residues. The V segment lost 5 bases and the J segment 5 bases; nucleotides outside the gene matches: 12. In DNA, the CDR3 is TGTGCCAGCAGTCCAAGGCCCGGGACTAGCGATAACAATGAGCAGTTCTTC. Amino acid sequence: CASSPRPGTSDNNEQFF. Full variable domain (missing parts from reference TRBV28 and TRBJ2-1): DVKVTQSSRYLVKRTGEKVFLECVQDMDHENMFWYRQDPGLGLRLIYFSYDVKMKEKGDIPEGYSVSREKKERFSLILESASTNQTSMYLCASSPRPGTSDNNEQFFGPGTRLTVL.

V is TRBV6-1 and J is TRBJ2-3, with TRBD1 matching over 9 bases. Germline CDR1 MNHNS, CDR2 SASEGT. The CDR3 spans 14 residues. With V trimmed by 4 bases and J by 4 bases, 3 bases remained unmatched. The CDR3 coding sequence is TGTGCCAGCAGTGTACGACAGGGGGCAGATACGCAGTATTTT. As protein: CASSVRQGADTQYF.

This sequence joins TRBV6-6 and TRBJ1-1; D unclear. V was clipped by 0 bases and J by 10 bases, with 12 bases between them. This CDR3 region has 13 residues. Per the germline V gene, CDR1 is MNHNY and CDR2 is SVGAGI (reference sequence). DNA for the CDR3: TGTGCCAGCAGTTACTCTGGCTTTACGGGAGCTTTCTTT. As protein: CASSYSGFTGAFF.

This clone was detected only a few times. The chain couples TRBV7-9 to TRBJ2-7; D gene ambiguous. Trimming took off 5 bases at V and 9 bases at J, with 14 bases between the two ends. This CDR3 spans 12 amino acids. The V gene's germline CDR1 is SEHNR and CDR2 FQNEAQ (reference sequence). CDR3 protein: CASSLMQAGQYF. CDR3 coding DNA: TGTGCCAGCAGCCTTATGCAGGCAGGGCAGTACTTC.